This T cell receptor beta chain comes out of a study of T cell responses to AZD1222 COVID-19 vaccine. Study in general: Second-dose intervals of approximately 4 or approximately 12 weeks were pooled.

Germline V CDR1 and CDR2: MNHNS, SASEGT. The CDR3 totals 15 residues, both ends included. Overall study findings and caveats: Reportedly, nearly half the spike-specific TCRs target unmutated variant regions. Repertoire sampling happened only post peak T cell response. Donors were mostly white British, more females; clonal diversity possibly underestimated.

Comment on this clone: Its antigen is currently unknown. It is unclear where the CDR3 begins or ends on the DNA, so no DNA is shown, and the CDR3 is as TCRdb lists it.

The assay was immunoSEQ multiplex PCR, and TCRdb's table has in-frame clones only and misses some. The sample includes approximately 92,000 clones, 90% to 95% of them seen just once. Sequencing used peripheral blood, obtained on day 0 of AZD1222 vaccination. The sequence derives from an adult in good health. V is TRBV6-1 and J is TRBJ2-7; TRBD1, the table's D call, lacks a check against the DNA. CDR3 sequence: CASSEVGTGARVWYF.